This T cell receptor (beta chain) comes out of a study of blood T cells in healthy people across ages. This clonotype was seen a few times. Each sample gave at least 6.5 million isolated PBMCs. Trimming took 5 bases from V and 7 from J, leaving 13 bases between them. CDR3 length equals 13 residues. Germline CDR1 reads SGHRS; CDR2 reads YFSETQ. Through a sample-barcoded 5' primer and a J-beta primer mix, a second PCR was run for roughly 6 to 11 cycles. TCRdb fed the 5' RACE reads into MiXCR, producing one record per CDR3 protein. Counted here are 550,000 to 800,000 distinct CDR3 sequences, 32% occurring once; the ten biggest clones make up 15%.

The chain has TRBV5-1 and TRBJ1-5; D is unclear. This TCR was sampled from a woman of 80 years or more in good health. What was sequenced was blood. This CDR3 reads CASRQSERQPQHF. Written as DNA, the CDR3 is TGCGCCAGCAGGCAGTCCGAACGGCAGCCCCAGCATTTT.